The table lists the clone carrying this T cell receptor beta chain with many counts. Its target is not known. Expressed TCRB transcripts were sequenced, since all the RNA that had been isolated was reverse transcribed. Read counts averaged approximately 3.5 million for samples of naive, central memory and regulatory T cells. Sequenced by immunoSEQ multiplex PCR; TCRdb stores in-frame clones only, minus some. The sample includes more than 300,000 clones, around a tenth of them seen just once. The data originate from a study of beta chain features in type 1 diabetes. Study-wide findings and caveats: Shorter TCRB CDR3s, moderately but significantly so, were found in Type 1 diabetes patients in all four CD4+ subsets.

The sequence was obtained from a man under 40 with type 1 diabetes. Sequenced sample: central memory CD4+ T cells from blood.

In DNA form, the CDR3 reads TGTGCCAGCAGCTTAGGGGACCGGGACGCAGATACGCAGTATTTT. Its protein product is CASSLGDRDADTQYF. The chain links TRBV7-9 to TRBJ2-3; D possibly matches TRBD1 or TRBD2 (5 bases each). This CDR3 has 15 amino acids. Germline V gene lookup returns CDR1 SEHNR and CDR2 FQNEAQ (reference sequence). Deletions cut 1 base from V and 4 bases from J, with 12 bases between.